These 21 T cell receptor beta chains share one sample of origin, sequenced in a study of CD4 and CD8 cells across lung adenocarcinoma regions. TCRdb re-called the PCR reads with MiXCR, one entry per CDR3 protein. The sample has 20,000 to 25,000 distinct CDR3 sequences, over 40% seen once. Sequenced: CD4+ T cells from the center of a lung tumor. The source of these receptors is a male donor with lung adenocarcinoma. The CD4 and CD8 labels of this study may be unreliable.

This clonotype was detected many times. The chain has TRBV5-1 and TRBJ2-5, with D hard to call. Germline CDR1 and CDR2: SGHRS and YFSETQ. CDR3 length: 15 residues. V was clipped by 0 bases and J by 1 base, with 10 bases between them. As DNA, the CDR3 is TGCGCCAGCAGCTTGGGTCTTCCCGTCCAAGAGACCCAGTACTTC. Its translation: CASSLGLPVQETQYF.

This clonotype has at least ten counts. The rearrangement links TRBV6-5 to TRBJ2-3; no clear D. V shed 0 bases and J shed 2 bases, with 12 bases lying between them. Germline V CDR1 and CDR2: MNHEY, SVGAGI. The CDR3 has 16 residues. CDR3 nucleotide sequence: TGTGCCAGCAGTTACTCCCTCCGGACCAACACAGATACGCAGTATTTT. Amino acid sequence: CASSYSLRTNTDTQYF.

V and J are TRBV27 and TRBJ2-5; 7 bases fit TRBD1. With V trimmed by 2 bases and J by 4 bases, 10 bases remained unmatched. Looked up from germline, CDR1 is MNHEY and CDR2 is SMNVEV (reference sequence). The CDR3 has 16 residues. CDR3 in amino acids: CASSLVGTALPETQYF. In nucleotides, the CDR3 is TGTGCCAGCAGTTTAGTCGGGACAGCCCTCCCAGAGACCCAGTACTTC.

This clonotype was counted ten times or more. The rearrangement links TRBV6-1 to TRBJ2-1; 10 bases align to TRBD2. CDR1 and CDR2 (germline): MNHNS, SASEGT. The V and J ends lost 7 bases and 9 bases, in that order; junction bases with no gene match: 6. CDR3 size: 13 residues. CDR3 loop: CASTAGGYTEQFF. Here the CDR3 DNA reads TGTGCCAGCACAGCGGGAGGGTATACTGAGCAGTTCTTC.

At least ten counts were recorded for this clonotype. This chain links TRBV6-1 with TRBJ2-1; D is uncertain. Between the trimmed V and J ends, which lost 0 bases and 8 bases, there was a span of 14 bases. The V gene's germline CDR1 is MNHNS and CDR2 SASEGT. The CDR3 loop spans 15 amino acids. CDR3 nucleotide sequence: TGTGCCAGCAGTGAAGCGACCACCGGGCGGTATGAGCAGTTCTTC. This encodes CASSEATTGRYEQFF.

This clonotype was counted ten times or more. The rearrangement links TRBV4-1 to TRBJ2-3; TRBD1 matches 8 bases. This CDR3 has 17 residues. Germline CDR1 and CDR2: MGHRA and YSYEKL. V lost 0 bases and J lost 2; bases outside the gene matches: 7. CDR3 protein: CASSQDWRTGITDTQYF. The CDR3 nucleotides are TGCGCCAGCAGCCAAGATTGGCGGACAGGGATCACAGATACGCAGTATTTT.

In DNA, the CDR3 is TGTGCCAGCAGTTTAGAAGTGAGCACCGGTAAGCAGTATTTT. Translating gives CASSLEVSTGKQYF. The chain combines TRBV27 with TRBJ2-2; D is unclear. The J call may not be correct, given that the DNA end is closer to TRBJ2-3. The germline gives CDR1 MNHEY, CDR2 SMNVEV (reference sequence). The CDR3 spans 14 residues.

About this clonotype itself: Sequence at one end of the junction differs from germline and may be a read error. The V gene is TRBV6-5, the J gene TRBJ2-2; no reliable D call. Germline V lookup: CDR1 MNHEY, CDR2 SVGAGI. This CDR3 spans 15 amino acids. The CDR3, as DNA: TGTGCCAGCAGACTCCAGTCCGTGATTCCAGATGAGCAGTTTTTT. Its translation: CASRLQSVIPDEQFF.

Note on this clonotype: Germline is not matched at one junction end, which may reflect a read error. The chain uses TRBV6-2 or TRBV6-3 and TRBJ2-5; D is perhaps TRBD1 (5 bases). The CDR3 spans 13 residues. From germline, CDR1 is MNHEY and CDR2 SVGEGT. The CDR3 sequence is CASTPSGQGTQYF. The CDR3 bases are TGTGCCAGCACCCCGTCAGGGCAAGGGACCCAGTACTTC.

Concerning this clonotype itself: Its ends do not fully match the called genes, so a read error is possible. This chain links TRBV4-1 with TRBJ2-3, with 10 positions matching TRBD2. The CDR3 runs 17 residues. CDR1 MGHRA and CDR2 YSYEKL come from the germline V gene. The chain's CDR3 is CASSQEWGTSDPDTQYF. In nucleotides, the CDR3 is TGCGCCAGCAGCCAAGAATGGGGGACTAGCGACCCAGATACGCAGTACTTT.

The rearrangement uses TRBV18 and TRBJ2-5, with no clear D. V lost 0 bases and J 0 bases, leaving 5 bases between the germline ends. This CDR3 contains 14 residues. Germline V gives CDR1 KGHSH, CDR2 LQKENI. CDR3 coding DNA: TGTGCCAGCTCACCACCCCAGTACCAAGAGACCCAGTACTTC. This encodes CASSPPQYQETQYF.

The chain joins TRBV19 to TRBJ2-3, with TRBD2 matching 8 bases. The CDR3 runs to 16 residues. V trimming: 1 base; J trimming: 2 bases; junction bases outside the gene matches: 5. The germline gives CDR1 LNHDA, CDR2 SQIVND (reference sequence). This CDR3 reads CASSIVGSGNTDTQYF. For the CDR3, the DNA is TGTGCCAGTAGTATAGTCGGTAGCGGGAACACAGATACGCAGTATTTT.

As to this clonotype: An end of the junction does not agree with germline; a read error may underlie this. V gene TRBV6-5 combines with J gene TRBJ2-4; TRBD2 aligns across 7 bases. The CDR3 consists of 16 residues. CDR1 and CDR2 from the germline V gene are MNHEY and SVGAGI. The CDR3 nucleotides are TGTGCCAGTAGTTACGGTGGAATAGCGGGCCAAAACATTCAGTACTTC. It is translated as CASSYGGIAGQNIQYF.

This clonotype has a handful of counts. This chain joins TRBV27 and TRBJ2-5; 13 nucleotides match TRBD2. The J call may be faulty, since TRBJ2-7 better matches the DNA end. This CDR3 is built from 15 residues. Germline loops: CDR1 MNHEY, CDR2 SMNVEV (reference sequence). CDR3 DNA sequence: TGTGCCAGCAGTCGGCGACTAGCGGGAGGAGACGAGCAGTACTTC. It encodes CASSRRLAGGDEQYF.

CDR3 loop: CASRSPTGTGGFYEQYF. The CDR3, as DNA: TGTGCCAGCAGGTCACCAACCGGGACAGGAGGGTTCTACGAGCAGTACTTC. V and J are TRBV27 and TRBJ2-1; 8 nucleotides align to TRBD1. The J call may not be correct, given that the DNA end is closer to TRBJ2-7. Looked up from germline, CDR1 is MNHEY and CDR2 is SMNVEV (reference sequence). CDR3 size: 17 residues.

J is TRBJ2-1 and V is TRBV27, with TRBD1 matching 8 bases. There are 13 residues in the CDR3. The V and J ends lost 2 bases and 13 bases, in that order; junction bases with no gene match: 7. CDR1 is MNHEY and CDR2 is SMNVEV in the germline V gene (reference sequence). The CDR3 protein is CASSLQGAETQFF. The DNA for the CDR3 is TGTGCCAGCAGTTTACAGGGGGCAGAGACCCAGTTCTTC.

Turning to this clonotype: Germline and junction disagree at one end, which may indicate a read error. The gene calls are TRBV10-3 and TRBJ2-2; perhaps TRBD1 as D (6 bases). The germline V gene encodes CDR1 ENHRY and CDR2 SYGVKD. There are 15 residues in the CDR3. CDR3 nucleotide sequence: TGTGCCCTGAGCCTCCAGGCCGTAATTCCAGGGGAGCAGTTTTTT. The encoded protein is CALSLQAVIPGEQFF.

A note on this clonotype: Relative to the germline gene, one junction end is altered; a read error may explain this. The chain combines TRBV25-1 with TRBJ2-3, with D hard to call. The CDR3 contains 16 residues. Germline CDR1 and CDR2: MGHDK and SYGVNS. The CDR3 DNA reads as TGTGCCAGCAGTGAATTGCCGGGCCGGCACACAGATACGCAGTATTTC. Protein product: CASSELPGRHTDTQYF.

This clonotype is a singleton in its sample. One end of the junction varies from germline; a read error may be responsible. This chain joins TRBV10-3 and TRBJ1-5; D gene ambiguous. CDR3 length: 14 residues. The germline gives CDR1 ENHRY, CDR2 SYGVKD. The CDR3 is CATNFRFSNQPHHF. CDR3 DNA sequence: TGTGCCACCAACTTTAGATTTAGCAATCAGCCCCACCACTTT.

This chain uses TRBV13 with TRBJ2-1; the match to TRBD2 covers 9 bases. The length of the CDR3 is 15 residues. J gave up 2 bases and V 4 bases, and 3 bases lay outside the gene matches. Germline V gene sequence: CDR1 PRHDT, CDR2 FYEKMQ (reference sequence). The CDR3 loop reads CASSSRLAAYNEQFF. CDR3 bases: TGTGCCAGCAGCTCTAGACTAGCGGCCTACAATGAGCAGTTCTTC.

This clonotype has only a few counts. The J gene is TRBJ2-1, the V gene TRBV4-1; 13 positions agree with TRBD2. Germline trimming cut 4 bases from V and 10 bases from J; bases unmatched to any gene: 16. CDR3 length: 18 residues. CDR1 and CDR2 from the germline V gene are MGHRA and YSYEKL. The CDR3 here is CASSRDPLAGGPKGEQFF. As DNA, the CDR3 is TGCGCCAGCAGCCGTGACCCACTAGCGGGAGGGCCCAAAGGAGAGCAGTTCTTC.